A single T cell receptor beta chain is shown here with its context. Its antigen is not known. V lost 5 bases to trimming and J lost 4 bases, with 23 bases between them. Germline CDR1 is MDHEN and CDR2 is SYDVKM. This CDR3 is 17 amino acids long. The sample comes from a study of identical twins. General study points: Interpretation of the results relied on cross-sectional statistical analysis and not on following the same donors. Analyses of zero insertions could be partly confounded by invariant MAIT and iNKT cells. Twins' surplus sharing was weaker for beta out-of-frame sequences.

TCRdb independently ran MiXCR on the 5' RACE reads; one entry per CDR3 protein. The data hold 1.5 million to 2 million distinct CDR3 sequences, with under 35% observed a single time. J is TRBJ1-1 and V is TRBV28; D might be TRBD1 (6 bases). Sequenced input: cord blood. This receptor was identified in a newborn girl in good health. CDR3 coding DNA: TGTGCCAGCAGTCCCCGGTTATTCAGGGGTGGGGGCACTGAAGCTTTCTTT. Translating gives CASSPRLFRGGGTEAFF.